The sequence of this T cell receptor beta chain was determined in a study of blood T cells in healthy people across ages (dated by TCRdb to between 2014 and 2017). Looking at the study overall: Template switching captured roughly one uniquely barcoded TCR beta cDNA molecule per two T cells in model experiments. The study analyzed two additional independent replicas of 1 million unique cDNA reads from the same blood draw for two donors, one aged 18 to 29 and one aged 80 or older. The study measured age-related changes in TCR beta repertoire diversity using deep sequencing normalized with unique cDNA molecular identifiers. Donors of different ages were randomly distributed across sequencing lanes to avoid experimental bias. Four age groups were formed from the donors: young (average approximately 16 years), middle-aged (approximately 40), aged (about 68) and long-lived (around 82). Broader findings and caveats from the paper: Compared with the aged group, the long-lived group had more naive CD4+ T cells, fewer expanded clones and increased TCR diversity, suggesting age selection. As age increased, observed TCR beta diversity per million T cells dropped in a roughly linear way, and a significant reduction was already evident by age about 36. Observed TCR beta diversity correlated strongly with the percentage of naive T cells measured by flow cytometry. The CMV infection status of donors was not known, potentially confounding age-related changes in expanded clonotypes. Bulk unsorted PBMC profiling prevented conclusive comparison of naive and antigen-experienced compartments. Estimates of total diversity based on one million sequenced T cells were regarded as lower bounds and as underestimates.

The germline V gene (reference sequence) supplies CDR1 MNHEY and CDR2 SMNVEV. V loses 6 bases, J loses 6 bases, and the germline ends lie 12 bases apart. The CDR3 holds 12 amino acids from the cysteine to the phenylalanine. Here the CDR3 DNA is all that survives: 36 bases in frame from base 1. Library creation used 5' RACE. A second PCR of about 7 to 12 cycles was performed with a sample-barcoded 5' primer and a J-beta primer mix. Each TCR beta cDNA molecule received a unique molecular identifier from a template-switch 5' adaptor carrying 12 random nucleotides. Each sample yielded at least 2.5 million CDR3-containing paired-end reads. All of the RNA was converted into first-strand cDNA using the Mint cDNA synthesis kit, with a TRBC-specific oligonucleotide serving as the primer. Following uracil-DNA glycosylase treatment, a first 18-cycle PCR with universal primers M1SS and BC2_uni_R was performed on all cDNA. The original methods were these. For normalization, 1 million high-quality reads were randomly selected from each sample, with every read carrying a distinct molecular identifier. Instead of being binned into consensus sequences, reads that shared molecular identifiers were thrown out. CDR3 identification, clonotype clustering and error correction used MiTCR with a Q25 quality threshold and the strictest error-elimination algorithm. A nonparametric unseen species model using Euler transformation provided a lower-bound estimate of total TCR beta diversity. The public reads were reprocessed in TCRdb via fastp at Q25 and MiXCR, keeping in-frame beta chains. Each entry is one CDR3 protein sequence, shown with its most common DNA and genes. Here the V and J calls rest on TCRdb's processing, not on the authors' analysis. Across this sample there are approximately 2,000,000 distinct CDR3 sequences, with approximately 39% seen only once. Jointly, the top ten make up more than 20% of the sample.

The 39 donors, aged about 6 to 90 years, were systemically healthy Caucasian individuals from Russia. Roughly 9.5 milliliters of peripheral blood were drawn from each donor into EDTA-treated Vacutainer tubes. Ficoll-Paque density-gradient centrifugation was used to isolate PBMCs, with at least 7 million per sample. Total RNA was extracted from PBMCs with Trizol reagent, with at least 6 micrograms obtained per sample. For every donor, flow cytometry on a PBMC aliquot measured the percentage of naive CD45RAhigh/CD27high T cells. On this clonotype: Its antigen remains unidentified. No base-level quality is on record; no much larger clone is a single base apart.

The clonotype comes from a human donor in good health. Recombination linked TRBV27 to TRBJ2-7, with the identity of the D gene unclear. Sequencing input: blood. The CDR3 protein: CASSLTVCEQYF. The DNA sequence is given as TGTGCCAGCAGCTTGACTGTCTGCGAGCAGTACTTC.